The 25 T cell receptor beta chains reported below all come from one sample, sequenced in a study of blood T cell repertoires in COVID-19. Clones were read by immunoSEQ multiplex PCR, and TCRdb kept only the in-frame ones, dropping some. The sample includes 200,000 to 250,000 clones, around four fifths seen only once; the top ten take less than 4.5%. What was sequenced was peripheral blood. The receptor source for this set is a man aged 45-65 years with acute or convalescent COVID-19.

The CDR3 DNA reads as TGTGCCTGGAGTCCAACCAGGGGGTCCAATCAGCCCCAGCATTTT. This codes for CAWSPTRGSNQPQHF. V is TRBV30 and J is TRBJ1-5; 7 bases are shared with TRBD1. CDR1 and CDR2 (germline): GTSNPN, SVGIG (reference sequence). The CDR3 totals 15 residues. J lost 3 bases, V lost 2 bases, and 7 bases had no gene match.

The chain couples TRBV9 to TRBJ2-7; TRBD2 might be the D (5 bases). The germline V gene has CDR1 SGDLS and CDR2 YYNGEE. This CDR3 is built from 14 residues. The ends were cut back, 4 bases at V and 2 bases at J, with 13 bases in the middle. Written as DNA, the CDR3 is TGTGCCAGCAGCCCGGGGAGACTTACCTACGAGCAGTACTTC. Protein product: CASSPGRLTYEQYF.

The CDR3 loop is CSVLRTGGAGTGGYTF. CDR3 in DNA: TGCAGCGTACTTCGGACAGGGGGCGCCGGTACCGGTGGCTACACCTTC. The chain has TRBV29-1 and TRBJ1-2; 11 positions agree with TRBD1. The CDR3 has 16 amino acids. CDR1 is SQVTM and CDR2 is ANQGSEA in the germline V gene. V lost 6 bases and J lost 7; bases outside the gene matches: 16.

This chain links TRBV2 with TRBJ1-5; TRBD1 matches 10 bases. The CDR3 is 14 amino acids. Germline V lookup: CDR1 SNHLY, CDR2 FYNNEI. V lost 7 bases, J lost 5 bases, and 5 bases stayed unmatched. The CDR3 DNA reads TGTGCCAGCATAAAAGACAGGGGGCATCAGCCCCAGCATTTT. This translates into CASIKDRGHQPQHF. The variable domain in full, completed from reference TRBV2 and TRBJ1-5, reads EPEVTQTPSHQVTQMGQEVILRCVPISNHLYFYWYRQILGQKVEFLVSFYNNEISEKSEIFDDQFSVERPDGSNFTLKIRSTKLEDSAMYFCASIKDRGHQPQHFGDGTRLSIL.

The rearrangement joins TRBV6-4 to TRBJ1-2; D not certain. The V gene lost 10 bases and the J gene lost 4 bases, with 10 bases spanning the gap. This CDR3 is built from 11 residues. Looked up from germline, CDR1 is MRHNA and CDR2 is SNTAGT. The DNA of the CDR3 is TGTGCCACCCGGGAAGGCTATGGCTACACCTTC. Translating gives CATREGYGYTF.

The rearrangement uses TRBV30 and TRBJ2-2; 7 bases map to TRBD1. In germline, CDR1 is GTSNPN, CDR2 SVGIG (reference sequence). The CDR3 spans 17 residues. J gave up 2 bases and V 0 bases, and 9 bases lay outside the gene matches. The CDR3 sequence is CAWSVLKGAVNTGELFF. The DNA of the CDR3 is TGTGCCTGGAGTGTCCTGAAGGGGGCTGTAAACACCGGGGAGCTGTTTTTT. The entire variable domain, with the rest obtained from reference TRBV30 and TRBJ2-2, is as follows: SQTIHQWPATLVQPVGSPLSLECTVEGTSNPNLYWYRQAAGRGLQLLFYSVGIGQISSEVPQNLSASRPQDRQFILSSKKLLLSDSGFYLCAWSVLKGAVNTGELFFGEGSRLTVL.

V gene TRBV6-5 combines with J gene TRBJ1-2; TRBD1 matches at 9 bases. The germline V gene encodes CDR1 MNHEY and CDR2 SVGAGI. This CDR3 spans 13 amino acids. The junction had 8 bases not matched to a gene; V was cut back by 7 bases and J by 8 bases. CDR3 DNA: TGTGCCAGCACCCCCGACAGGGGGTACGGCTACACCTTC. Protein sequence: CASTPDRGYGYTF.

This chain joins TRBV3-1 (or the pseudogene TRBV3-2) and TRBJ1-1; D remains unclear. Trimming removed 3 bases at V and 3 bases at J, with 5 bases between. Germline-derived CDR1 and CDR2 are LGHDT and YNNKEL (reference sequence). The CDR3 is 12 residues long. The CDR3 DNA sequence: TGTGCCAGCAGCCACGGGTACACTGAAGCTTTCTTT. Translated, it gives CASSHGYTEAFF.

Written as DNA, the CDR3 is TGTGCCAGCAGCCAAGTACAGTTAAGGACAGCGAGGTTAGCTGGGGCCAACGTCCTGACTTTC. It codes for CASSQVQLRTARLAGANVLTF. The chain carries TRBV7-3 and TRBJ2-6, with D tentatively TRBD1 (6 bases). The CDR3 is made up of 21 amino acids. Germline assignment: CDR1 SGHTA and CDR2 FQGTGA. With 5 bases removed from V and 2 bases from J, the gap between germline ends came to 28 bases.

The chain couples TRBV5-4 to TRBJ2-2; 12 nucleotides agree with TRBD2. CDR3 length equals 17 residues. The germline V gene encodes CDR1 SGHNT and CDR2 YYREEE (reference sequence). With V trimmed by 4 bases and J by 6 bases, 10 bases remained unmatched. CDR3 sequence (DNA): TGTGCCAGCAGCCCTGAACTAGCGGGGGGAATTGCCGGGGAGCTGTTTTTT. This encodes CASSPELAGGIAGELFF.

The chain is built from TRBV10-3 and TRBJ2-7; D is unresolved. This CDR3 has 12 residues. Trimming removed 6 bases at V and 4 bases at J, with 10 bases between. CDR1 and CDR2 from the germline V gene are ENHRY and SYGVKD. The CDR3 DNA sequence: TGTGCCATCAGCAAAACAGAGTACGAGCAGTACTTC. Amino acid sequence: CAISKTEYEQYF.

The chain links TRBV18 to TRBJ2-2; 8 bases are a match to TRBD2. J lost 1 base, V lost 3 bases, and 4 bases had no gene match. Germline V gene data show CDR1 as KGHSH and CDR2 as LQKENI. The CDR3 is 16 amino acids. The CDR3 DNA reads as TGTGCCAGCTCACCCCTAAGCGGGAGGAACACCGGGGAGCTGTTTTTT. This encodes CASSPLSGRNTGELFF.

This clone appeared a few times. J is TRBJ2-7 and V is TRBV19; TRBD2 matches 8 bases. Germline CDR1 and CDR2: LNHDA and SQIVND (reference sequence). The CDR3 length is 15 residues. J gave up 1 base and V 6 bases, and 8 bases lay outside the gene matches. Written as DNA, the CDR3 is TGTGCCAGTAGCCCAATAGCGGGACAATCCTACGAGCAGTACTTC. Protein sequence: CASSPIAGQSYEQYF.

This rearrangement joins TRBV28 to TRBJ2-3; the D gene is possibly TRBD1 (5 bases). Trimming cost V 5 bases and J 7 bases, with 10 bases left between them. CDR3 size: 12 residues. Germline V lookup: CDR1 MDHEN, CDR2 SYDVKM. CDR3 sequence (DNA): TGTGCCAGCAGTCAGACAGCGCATACGCAGTATTTT. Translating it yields CASSQTAHTQYF. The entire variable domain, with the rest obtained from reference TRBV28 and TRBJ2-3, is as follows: DVKVTQSSRYLVKRTGEKVFLECVQDMDHENMFWYRQDPGLGLRLIYFSYDVKMKEKGDIPEGYSVSREKKERFSLILESASTNQTSMYLCASSQTAHTQYFGPGTRLTVL.

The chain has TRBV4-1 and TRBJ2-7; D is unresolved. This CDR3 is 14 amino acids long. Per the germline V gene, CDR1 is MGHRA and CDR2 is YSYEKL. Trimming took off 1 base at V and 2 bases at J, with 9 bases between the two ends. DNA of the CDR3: TGCGCCAGCAGCCAAGTTGCGGCCCCCTACGAGCAGTACTTC. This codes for CASSQVAAPYEQYF.

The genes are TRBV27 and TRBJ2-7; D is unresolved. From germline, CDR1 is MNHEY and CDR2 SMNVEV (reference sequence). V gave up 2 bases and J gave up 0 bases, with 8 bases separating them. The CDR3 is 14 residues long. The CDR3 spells CASSLRLHSYEQYF. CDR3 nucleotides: TGTGCCAGCAGTTTAAGACTTCACTCCTACGAGCAGTACTTC.

The CDR3 DNA reads TGCAGTGCTAGTGTCGGGACAGGGAACACTGAAGCTTTCTTT. Translating it yields CSASVGTGNTEAFF. The V gene is TRBV20-1, the J gene TRBJ1-1; TRBD1 matches at 8 bases. Germline V CDR1 and CDR2: DFQATT, SNEGSKA (reference sequence). The junction had 4 bases not matched to a gene; V was cut back by 3 bases and J by 1 base. The CDR3 is 14 residues long.

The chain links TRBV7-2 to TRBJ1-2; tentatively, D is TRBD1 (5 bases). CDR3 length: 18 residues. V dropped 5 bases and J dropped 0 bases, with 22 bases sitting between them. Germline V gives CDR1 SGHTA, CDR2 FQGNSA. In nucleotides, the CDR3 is TGTGCCAGCAGCCCTAAATTGGGAGGGACTTACACTAACTATGGCTACACCTTC. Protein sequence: CASSPKLGGTYTNYGYTF. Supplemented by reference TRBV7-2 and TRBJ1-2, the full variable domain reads GAGVSQSPSNKVTEKGKDVELRCDPISGHTALYWYRQSLGQGLEFLIYFQGNSAPDKSGLPSDRFSAERTGGSVSTLTIQRTQQEDSAVYLCASSPKLGGTYTNYGYTFGSGTRLTVV.

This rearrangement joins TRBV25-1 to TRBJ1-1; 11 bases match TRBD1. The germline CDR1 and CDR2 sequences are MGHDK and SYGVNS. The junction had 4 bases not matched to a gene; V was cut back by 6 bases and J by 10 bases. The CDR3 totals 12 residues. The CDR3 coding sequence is TGTGCCAGCAGGGACAGGGGGCCGTTAGCTTTCTTT. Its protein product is CASRDRGPLAFF. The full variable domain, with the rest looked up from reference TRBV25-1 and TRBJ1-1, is EADIYQTPRYLVIGTGKKITLECSQTMGHDKMYWYQQDPGMELHLIHYSYGVNSTEKGDLSSESTVSRIRTEHFPLTLESARPSHTSQYLCASRDRGPLAFFGQGTRLTVV.

Written as DNA, the CDR3 is TGTGCCACCAGTGACCCCGGGACTAACTCCTACGAGCAGTACTTC. This sequence encodes CATSDPGTNSYEQYF. V is TRBV24-1 and J is TRBJ2-7; 7 bases map to TRBD2. The CDR3 totals 15 residues. With V trimmed by 4 bases and J by 0 bases, 5 bases remained unmatched. Germline-derived CDR1 and CDR2 are KGHDR and SFDVKD.

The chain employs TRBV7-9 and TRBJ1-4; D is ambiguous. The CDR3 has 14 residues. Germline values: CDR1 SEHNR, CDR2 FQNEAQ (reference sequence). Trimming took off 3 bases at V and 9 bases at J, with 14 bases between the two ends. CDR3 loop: CASSFEVSVKKLFF. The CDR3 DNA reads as TGTGCCAGCAGCTTCGAGGTTTCGGTGAAAAAACTGTTTTTT.

In DNA form, the CDR3 reads TGTGCCAGCAGCCAAGTCGGGGCCCGGGAGCAAGAGACCCAGTACTTC. It encodes CASSQVGAREQETQYF. The chain couples TRBV14 to TRBJ2-5; a weak D match, TRBD2 (6 bases). The V end lost 1 base, the J end lost 2 bases, and 14 bases lay between the germline ends. The CDR3 consists of 16 residues. In germline, CDR1 is SGHDN, CDR2 FVKESK.

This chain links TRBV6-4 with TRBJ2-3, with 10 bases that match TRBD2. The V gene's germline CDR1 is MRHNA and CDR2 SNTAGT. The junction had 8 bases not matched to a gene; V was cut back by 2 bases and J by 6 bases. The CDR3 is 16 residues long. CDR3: CASSDGFLAGVDTQYF. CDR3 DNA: TGTGCCAGCAGTGACGGTTTTCTAGCGGGGGTCGATACGCAGTATTTT.

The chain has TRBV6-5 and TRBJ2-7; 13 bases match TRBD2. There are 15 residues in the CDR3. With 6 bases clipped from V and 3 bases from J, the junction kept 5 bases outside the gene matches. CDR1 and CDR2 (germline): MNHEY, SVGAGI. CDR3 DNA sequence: TGTGCCAGCAGAGGACTAGCGGGAGACAGCTACGAGCAGTACTTC. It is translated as CASRGLAGDSYEQYF.

The CDR3 DNA follows: TGTGCCAGCAGTCGGCAGGCTAATGAAAAACTGTTTTTT. It codes for CASSRQANEKLFF. The chain is built from TRBV3-1 (or the pseudogene TRBV3-2) and TRBJ1-4; D remains ambiguous. The germline gives CDR1 LGHDT, CDR2 YNNKEL (reference sequence). The V end was cut by 6 bases, the J end by 3 bases, with 8 bases between. This CDR3 has 13 amino acids.